One and the same sample provided the 27 T cell receptor beta chains below, sequenced in a study of technical replicates of blood from a handful of donors. Produced via immunoSEQ multiplex PCR; TCRdb's table is partial and in-frame only. The table shows about 81,000 clones, with roughly 95% occurring only once. Input material: T cells isolated from PBMCs. These receptors were collected from a human donor in good health.

The chain is built from TRBV7-9 and TRBJ1-4; a weak D match, TRBD1 (5 bases). Germline-derived CDR1 and CDR2 are SEHNR and FQNEAQ (reference sequence). CDR3 length equals 15 residues. Trimming pared 2 bases from V and 4 bases from J, leaving 11 bases between. For the CDR3, the DNA is TGTGCCAGCAGCTTAAAGTTCGACAGTAATGAAAAACTGTTTTTT. This codes for CASSLKFDSNEKLFF.

The chain joins TRBV9 to TRBJ2-3; D possibly corresponds to TRBD2 (5 bases). Looked up from germline, CDR1 is SGDLS and CDR2 is YYNGEE. Trimming pared 4 bases from V and 0 bases from J, leaving 12 bases between. The CDR3 runs to 15 residues. The CDR3 sequence: CASSLDYRSTDTQYF. The CDR3 DNA reads TGTGCCAGCAGCCTCGACTACCGGAGCACAGATACGCAGTATTTT. The full variable domain, with the rest looked up from reference TRBV9 and TRBJ2-3, is DSGVTQTPKHLITATGQRVTLRCSPRSGDLSVYWYQQSLDQGLQFLIQYYNGEERAKGNILERFSAQQFPDLHSELNLSSLELGDSALYFCASSLDYRSTDTQYFGPGTRLTVL.

As DNA, the CDR3 is TGTGCCAGCAGCTTGGCTACCGGGGGGACTGGAAACACCATATATTTT. Residues: CASSLATGGTGNTIYF. The chain joins TRBV5-4 to TRBJ1-3; D may be TRBD1 (5 bases). The CDR3 totals 16 residues. The V end was cut by 0 bases, the J end by 2 bases, with 12 bases between. Germline values: CDR1 SGHNT, CDR2 YYREEE (reference sequence).

The chain is built from TRBV30 and TRBJ2-5, with 9 bases that match TRBD1. CDR1 is GTSNPN, CDR2 SVGIG, per germline (reference sequence). This CDR3 is built from 13 residues. With 4 bases clipped from V and 4 bases from J, the junction kept 4 bases outside the gene matches. The CDR3 DNA sequence: TGTGCCTGGAACGAACAGGGGGCAGAGACCCAGTACTTC. Protein: CAWNEQGAETQYF. Full variable domain (missing parts from reference TRBV30 and TRBJ2-5): SQTIHQWPATLVQPVGSPLSLECTVEGTSNPNLYWYRQAAGRGLQLLFYSVGIGQISSEVPQNLSASRPQDRQFILSSKKLLLSDSGFYLCAWNEQGAETQYFGPGTRLLVL.

The DNA of the CDR3 is TGTGCCAGCAGTCCCCGCGCCGGGGAGCTGTTTTTT. This sequence encodes CASSPRAGELFF. V usage is TRBV6-5 and J usage is TRBJ2-2; D not certain. The CDR3 length is 12 residues. The ends were cut back, 5 bases at V and 6 bases at J, with 7 bases in the middle. Germline V gene lookup returns CDR1 MNHEY and CDR2 SVGAGI.

The chain joins TRBV10-3 to TRBJ1-5; 7 nucleotides match TRBD1. Germline assignment: CDR1 ENHRY and CDR2 SYGVKD. This CDR3 spans 15 amino acids. The junction had 9 bases not matched to a gene; V was cut back by 3 bases and J by 7 bases. CDR3 nucleotide sequence: TGTGCCATCAGTGACCATCGGGGACAGTCCCAGCCCCAGCATTTT. This encodes CAISDHRGQSQPQHF.

This clone was observed a single time. The rearrangement links TRBV11-3 to TRBJ2-1; 9 bases are shared with TRBD1. The V gene end was trimmed by 6 bases and the J gene end by 4 bases; junction bases not matched to a gene: 7. The germline gives CDR1 SGHNT, CDR2 YENEEA. The CDR3 spans 15 residues. The CDR3 bases are TGTGCCAGCAGGTCCGGGACAGGGTCTTACAATGAGCAGTTCTTC. The encoded protein is CASRSGTGSYNEQFF. The variable domain in full, completed from reference TRBV11-3 and TRBJ2-1, reads EAGVVQSPRYKIIEKKQPVAFWCNPISGHNTLYWYLQNLGQGPELLIRYENEEAVDDSQLPKDRFSAERLKGVDSTLKIQPAELGDSAVYLCASRSGTGSYNEQFFGPGTRLTVL.

The J gene is TRBJ1-2, the V gene TRBV2; D might be TRBD1 (5 bases). This CDR3 has 12 amino acids. Between the trimmed V and J ends, which lost 7 bases and 6 bases, there was a span of 12 bases. Germline lookup yields CDR1 SNHLY and CDR2 FYNNEI. As DNA, the CDR3 is TGTGCCAGCATTTCACAGGTCAATGGCTACACCTTC. This gives the protein CASISQVNGYTF.

V usage is TRBV29-1 and J usage is TRBJ2-1; 12 nucleotides agree with TRBD2. The CDR3 extends over 15 amino acids. The V gene's germline CDR1 is SQVTM and CDR2 ANQGSEA. V lost 7 bases, J lost 2 bases, and 6 bases stayed unmatched. The CDR3 loop reads CSATTSGSPYNEQFF. CDR3 bases: TGCAGCGCCACGACTAGCGGGAGCCCCTACAATGAGCAGTTCTTC.

The J gene is TRBJ2-7, the V gene TRBV4-3, with a tentative D call TRBD2 (5 bases). V was cut by 0 bases and J by 4 bases, with 10 bases left in between. This CDR3 region has 14 residues. The germline V gene has CDR1 LGHNA and CDR2 YSLEER. Here the CDR3 DNA reads TGCGCCAGCAGCCAAGATCGAGGAGGATACGAGCAGTACTTC. Its protein is CASSQDRGGYEQYF.

The rearrangement joins TRBV7-2 to TRBJ2-3, with TRBD2 as a possible D gene (6 bases). V shed 8 bases and J shed 4 bases, with 10 bases lying between them. The germline V gene has CDR1 SGHTA and CDR2 FQGNSA. CDR3 size: 12 residues. DNA for the CDR3: TGTGCCAGCGGTTCGGGAGCAGATACGCAGTATTTT. Translation gives CASGSGADTQYF. The full variable domain, completed using reference TRBV7-2 and TRBJ2-3, is GAGVSQSPSNKVTEKGKDVELRCDPISGHTALYWYRQSLGQGLEFLIYFQGNSAPDKSGLPSDRFSAERTGGSVSTLTIQRTQQEDSAVYLCASGSGADTQYFGPGTRLTVL.

The chain carries TRBV9 and TRBJ1-5; D not certain. V shed 4 bases and J shed 2 bases, with 10 bases lying between them. CDR1 and CDR2 (germline): SGDLS, YYNGEE. This CDR3 region has 14 residues. In DNA form, the CDR3 reads TGTGCCAGCAGCTCCTTGGCGGGCAATCAGCCCCAGCATTTT. Amino acid sequence: CASSSLAGNQPQHF.

V and J are TRBV18 and TRBJ1-5; 7 positions match TRBD1. The CDR3 loop spans 15 amino acids. CDR1 is KGHSH and CDR2 is LQKENI in the germline V gene. V lost 5 bases to trimming and J lost 1 base; unmatched junction nucleotides: 5. CDR3 bases: TGTGCCAGCTCAAACGACAGGGCAAGCAATCAGCCCCAGCATTTT. It encodes CASSNDRASNQPQHF.

V is TRBV18 and J is TRBJ2-7; 11 positions match TRBD2. CDR3 length: 17 amino acids. V shed 5 bases, J shed 4 bases, and the junction held 13 bases outside the gene matches. The germline V gene encodes CDR1 KGHSH and CDR2 LQKENI. For the CDR3, the DNA is TGTGCCAGCTCAATCTCCCTCCTAGCGGGAGGCCCTTACGAGCAGTACTTC. This gives the protein CASSISLLAGGPYEQYF. The complete variable domain, with remaining parts taken from reference TRBV18 and TRBJ2-7, reads NAGVMQNPRHLVRRRGQEARLRCSPMKGHSHVYWYRQLPEEGLKFMVYLQKENIIDESGMPKERFSAEFPKEGPSILRIQQVVRGDSAAYFCASSISLLAGGPYEQYFGPGTRLTVT.

V and J are TRBV7-9 and TRBJ1-2; D possibly corresponds to TRBD1 (5 bases). Deletions cut 3 bases from V and 4 bases from J, with 6 bases between. Germline lookup yields CDR1 SEHNR and CDR2 FQNEAQ (reference sequence). The CDR3 contains 12 residues. This chain's CDR3 is CASSLGGYGYTF. CDR3 coding DNA: TGTGCCAGCAGCTTGGGGGGCTATGGCTACACCTTC. Full variable domain (outside the CDR3, taken from reference TRBV7-9 and TRBJ1-2): DTGVSQNPRHKITKRGQNVTFRCDPISEHNRLYWYRQTLGQGPEFLTYFQNEAQLEKSRLLSDRFSAERPKGSFSTLEIQRTEQGDSAMYLCASSLGGYGYTFGSGTRLTVV.

V usage is TRBV6-6 and J usage is TRBJ1-5; D not resolved. The CDR3 runs to 13 residues. V lost 0 bases and J 5 bases, leaving 5 bases between the germline ends. Germline assignment: CDR1 MNHNY and CDR2 SVGAGI (reference sequence). The CDR3 region has the DNA TGTGCCAGCAGTTACTCAACAGATCAGCCCCAGCATTTT. Translated: CASSYSTDQPQHF.

This clone was seen just once. This sequence joins TRBV6-5 and TRBJ1-1, with a possible D match to TRBD1 (5 bases). Trimming left V 0 bases short and J 5 bases short, with 13 bases between. Germline-derived CDR1 and CDR2 are MNHEY and SVGAGI. The CDR3 covers 15 residues. This CDR3 is CASSYSAGLITEAFF. CDR3 in DNA: TGTGCCAGCAGTTACTCGGCAGGGTTGATTACTGAAGCTTTCTTT.

The V and J genes are TRBV19 and TRBJ2-3; tentative D call: TRBD2 (5 bases). The germline CDR1 and CDR2 sequences are LNHDA and SQIVND (reference sequence). V lost 5 bases and J lost 1, with 16 bases in between. This CDR3 region has 16 residues. The CDR3, as DNA: TGTGCCAGTAGTCGTCAAGGGAGTGGGGGCACAGATACGCAGTATTTT. Its protein is CASSRQGSGGTDTQYF.

The chain links TRBV29-1 to TRBJ1-3; D not resolved. Germline V gene data show CDR1 as SQVTM and CDR2 as ANQGSEA. Trimming took off 2 bases at V and 0 bases at J, with 8 bases between the two ends. The CDR3 extends over 14 amino acids. In DNA, the CDR3 is TGCAGCGTTGAACGGGGTGTCTCTGGAAACACCATATATTTT. As protein: CSVERGVSGNTIYF. The full variable domain, with the rest looked up from reference TRBV29-1 and TRBJ1-3, is SAVISQKPSRDICQRGTSLTIQCQVDSQVTMMFWYRQQPGQSLTLIATANQGSEATYESGFVIDKFPISRPNLTFSTLTVSNMSPEDSSIYLCSVERGVSGNTIYFGEGSWLTVV.

J is TRBJ1-1 and V is TRBV5-1; 9 bases are shared with TRBD1. V was clipped by 0 bases and J by 1 base; unmatched bases: 4. CDR1 and CDR2 (germline): SGHRS, YFSETQ. The length of the CDR3 is 16 residues. The CDR3 DNA follows: TGCGCCAGCAGCTTGGCTAGGACAGGGGAGAACACTGAAGCTTTCTTT. It specifies CASSLARTGENTEAFF.

The genes are TRBV14 and TRBJ2-2; D unresolved. This CDR3 spans 13 amino acids. The V end lost 6 bases, the J end lost 4 bases, and 9 bases lay between the germline ends. Germline lookup yields CDR1 SGHDN and CDR2 FVKESK. The CDR3 region is CASRALVTGELFF. The DNA for the CDR3 is TGTGCCAGCAGGGCTCTGGTCACCGGGGAGCTGTTTTTT.

This clone showed up just once. V is TRBV4-2 and J is TRBJ2-7, with TRBD1 matching 7 bases. The CDR3 loop spans 14 amino acids. V lost 2 bases and J lost 1; bases outside the gene matches: 2. The germline V gene has CDR1 LGHNA and CDR2 YNFKEQ. The CDR3, as DNA: TGTGCCAGCAGCCAATACAGGGGTTCCTACGAGCAGTACTTC. It yields the protein CASSQYRGSYEQYF.

With respect to this clone: The sample contains more than one DNA sequence encoding this CDR3. V is TRBV7-2 and J is TRBJ2-3; 9 positions agree with TRBD2. The germline V gene has CDR1 SGHTA and CDR2 FQGNSA. V shed 2 bases, J shed 2 bases, and the junction held 5 bases outside the gene matches. This CDR3 is 16 amino acids long. In nucleotides, the CDR3 is TGTGCCAGCAGCTTAACTAGCGGGTCCTACACAGATACGCAGTATTTT. It translates to CASSLTSGSYTDTQYF.

This clone was recorded once. CDR3 sequence: CAWSRTSWETQYF. In DNA form, the CDR3 reads TGTGCCTGGAGTCGGACTAGCTGGGAGACCCAGTACTTC. This rearrangement joins TRBV30 to TRBJ2-5; 8 bases map to TRBD2. The CDR3 contains 13 residues. V trimming: 2 bases; J trimming: 5 bases; junction bases outside the gene matches: 4. CDR1 and CDR2 (germline): GTSNPN, SVGIG (reference sequence).

This chain links TRBV30 with TRBJ1-2, with 7 bases that match TRBD1. In germline, CDR1 is GTSNPN, CDR2 SVGIG (reference sequence). V shed 4 bases and J 3 bases; nucleotides not matched to a gene: 8. This CDR3 contains 14 residues. In nucleotides, the CDR3 is TGTGCCTGGAACCCAGACAGGGCTTACTATGGCTACACCTTC. This encodes CAWNPDRAYYGYTF.

The chain couples TRBV10-3 to TRBJ2-1, with 7 positions matching TRBD1. V shed 4 bases, J shed 7 bases, and the junction held 7 bases outside the gene matches. The germline V gene encodes CDR1 ENHRY and CDR2 SYGVKD. The CDR3 spans 14 residues. For the CDR3, the DNA is TGTGCCATCAGTGGGAACAGGGGATCAAATGAGCAGTTCTTC. Translated, it gives CAISGNRGSNEQFF.

The chain has TRBV28 and TRBJ2-7; D unclear. Deletions cut 1 base from V and 0 bases from J, with 10 bases between. The germline CDR1 and CDR2 sequences are MDHEN and SYDVKM. The length of the CDR3 is 15 residues. CDR3 DNA: TGTGCCAGCAGTTTATTCACATCCCTCTCCTACGAGCAGTACTTC. Amino acid sequence: CASSLFTSLSYEQYF.